These 26 T cell receptor beta chains came from one sample sequenced in a study of a mutant IDH1 vaccine in newly diagnosed glioma. Indicated time point: week 5, during vaccination. Every vaccination contained 300 ug of the mutant IDH1 20-mer peptide and was paired with topical imiquimod. Their recognized antigens are unknown. The protocol was immunoSEQ multiplex PCR, while the TCRdb copy is restricted to in-frame clones and leaves out a portion. The sample has around 28,000 clones; roughly nine tenths are singletons. Sequenced material: PBMCs, taken from a glioma patient whose treatment included an IDH1 peptide vaccine. The origin of the receptors is a man aged 18-30 years with glioma.

As regards this clone: In the same sample, other DNA sequences code for this CDR3. The chain links TRBV5-1 to TRBJ2-1, with 8 bases matching TRBD1. The V gene's germline CDR1 is SGHRS and CDR2 YFSETQ. There are 15 residues in the CDR3. The ends lost 2 bases at V and 5 bases at J; junction bases unmatched: 6. The CDR3 nucleotides are TGCGCCAGCAGCTTCGGACAGGGAGGCCACAATGAGCAGTTCTTC. Residues: CASSFGQGGHNEQFF.

The chain has TRBV7-8 and TRBJ2-7, with D possibly being TRBD2 (6 bases). Germline lookup yields CDR1 SGHVS and CDR2 FQNEAQ. V was pared by 1 base and J by 2 bases, with 9 bases between. CDR3 length: 14 residues. CDR3 sequence (DNA): TGTGCCAGCAGCTTAGGGGAGGTCGCCTACGAGCAGTACTTC. The encoded protein is CASSLGEVAYEQYF.

The genes are TRBV30 and TRBJ2-1; 8 positions agree with TRBD1. V lost 0 bases to trimming and J lost 7 bases; unmatched junction nucleotides: 8. CDR1 and CDR2 (germline): GTSNPN, SVGIG (reference sequence). There are 15 residues in the CDR3. CDR3 sequence reads: CAWSVGWTGFNEQFF. CDR3 coding DNA: TGTGCCTGGAGTGTTGGGTGGACAGGGTTTAATGAGCAGTTCTTC.

The rearrangement links TRBV19 to TRBJ1-5; unclear D gene. The CDR3 covers 13 residues. The germline V gene has CDR1 LNHDA and CDR2 SQIVND (reference sequence). Trimming cost V 4 bases and J 3 bases, with 7 bases left between them. The CDR3 sequence: CASSRQNNQPQHF. CDR3 sequence (DNA): TGTGCCAGTAGTAGGCAGAACAATCAGCCCCAGCATTTT.

This clone was picked up one time. The chain has TRBV4-3 and TRBJ1-2; tentative D call: TRBD1 (5 bases). The CDR3 has 14 amino acids. V lost 0 bases, J lost 7 bases, and 12 bases lay in between. From germline, CDR1 is LGHNA and CDR2 YSLEER. CDR3 protein: CASSQDPGAAGYTF. The CDR3 DNA is TGCGCCAGCAGCCAAGATCCCGGGGCCGCTGGCTACACCTTC.

The chain joins TRBV7-9 to TRBJ2-2, with TRBD2 identical over 8 bases. Germline V gene data show CDR1 as SEHNR and CDR2 as FQNEAQ (reference sequence). The V and J ends lost 7 bases and 6 bases, in that order; junction bases with no gene match: 13. This CDR3 contains 16 residues. The CDR3 here is CASTSGVAGSPGELFF. CDR3 sequence (DNA): TGTGCCAGCACCTCTGGGGTAGCGGGGTCCCCCGGGGAGCTGTTTTTT.

V is TRBV28 and J is TRBJ2-7, with 9 bases identical to TRBD1. CDR1 and CDR2 (germline): MDHEN, SYDVKM. V dropped 6 bases and J dropped 1; count of bases not matched to a gene: 4. The CDR3 loop spans 14 amino acids. The CDR3 DNA reads as TGTGCCAGCAGGAGACAGGGGGGTTCCTACGAGCAGTACTTC. Translated: CASRRQGGSYEQYF.

The chain links TRBV10-1 to TRBJ2-2; TRBD1 agrees at 7 bases. CDR1 and CDR2 from the germline V gene are WNHNN and SYGVQD (reference sequence). CDR3 length: 13 residues. Unmatched junction bases numbered 3, after V lost 5 bases and J lost 6 bases. CDR3 nucleotide sequence: TGCGCCAGCAGTCCAGGGGGTGCCGGGGAGCTGTTTTTT. Translating gives CASSPGGAGELFF.

The genes are TRBV4-3 and TRBJ2-7; either TRBD1 or TRBD2 may fit D (5 bases each). V gave up 0 bases and J gave up 2 bases, with 17 bases separating them. The CDR3 is made up of 17 amino acids. CDR1 and CDR2 (germline): LGHNA, YSLEER. The CDR3 spells CASSQDYGARWAYEQYF. CDR3 in DNA: TGCGCCAGCAGCCAAGATTACGGGGCTAGATGGGCCTACGAGCAGTACTTC.

This sequence joins TRBV21-1 and TRBJ2-3; the tabulated D call, TRBD2, remains unverified against the DNA. TRBV21-1 is a listed pseudogene. The CDR3 loop spans 14 amino acids. In DNA, the CDR3 is TGTGCCAGCAGCAAACCGCGTCGGGCAGATACGCAGTATTTT. As protein: CASSKPRRADTQYF.

The chain recombines TRBV30 with TRBJ2-7, with TRBD1 matching 7 bases. The CDR3 is 12 amino acids. Germline assignment: CDR1 GTSNPN and CDR2 SVGIG (reference sequence). V was pared by 4 bases and J by 3 bases, with 3 bases of the junction left unmatched. This CDR3 reads CAWTRDSYEQYF. The CDR3 bases are TGTGCCTGGACCCGGGACAGCTACGAGCAGTACTTC.

The chain carries TRBV7-2 and TRBJ2-7, with D possibly TRBD2 on 5 matching bases. Germline V gives CDR1 SGHTA, CDR2 FQGNSA. Trimming left V 1 base short and J 3 bases short, with 16 bases between. The CDR3 loop spans 16 amino acids. The CDR3 sequence is CASSLVGSAHLYEQYF. The CDR3 DNA reads as TGTGCCAGCAGCTTAGTAGGTAGCGCCCACCTCTACGAGCAGTACTTC.

This clone was seen a few times. The CDR3 is CARTGGNEQFF. The CDR3 DNA follows: TGTGCCAGGACAGGGGGCAATGAGCAGTTCTTC. The chain has TRBV2 and TRBJ2-1; 9 bases are shared with TRBD1. The CDR3 sequence is 11 residues long. Germline V gene lookup returns CDR1 SNHLY and CDR2 FYNNEI. Losses at the gene ends were 9 bases for V and 6 bases for J; bases not matched to a gene: 0.

V usage is TRBV6-5 and J usage is TRBJ2-5, with 8 bases lining up with TRBD2. The CDR3 sequence is 16 residues long. Trimming at V came to 0 bases and at J to 7 bases, leaving 10 bases not matched to a gene. The germline CDR1 and CDR2 sequences are MNHEY and SVGAGI. The CDR3 loop reads CASSYSKERERGTQYF. The CDR3 DNA reads TGTGCCAGCAGTTACTCGAAGGAGCGGGAGAGAGGGACCCAGTACTTC.

This clone was picked up one time. The rearrangement links TRBV6-5 to TRBJ2-5, with D unresolved. This CDR3 contains 13 residues. Germline CDR1 reads MNHEY; CDR2 reads SVGAGI. V lost 4 bases and J lost 5, with 11 bases in between. The CDR3 is CASSSSLWETQYF. CDR3 coding DNA: TGTGCCAGCAGTTCCTCTCTATGGGAGACCCAGTACTTC.

V gene TRBV6-5 combines with J gene TRBJ2-2; no definite D call. Trimming removed 6 bases from V and 4 bases from J, with 12 bases in between. The germline V gene has CDR1 MNHEY and CDR2 SVGAGI. The CDR3 has 14 amino acids. CDR3 bases: TGTGCCAGCAGCGTCTCTTGGGGCACCGGGGAGCTGTTTTTT. Protein: CASSVSWGTGELFF.

The rearrangement uses TRBV6-1 and TRBJ2-5; D is perhaps TRBD1 or TRBD2 (5 bases each). Deletions cut 7 bases from V and 10 bases from J, with 22 bases between. Per the germline V gene, CDR1 is MNHNS and CDR2 is SASEGT. There are 14 residues in the CDR3. CDR3 loop: CASTPRTGPRGQYF. The CDR3 nucleotides are TGTGCCAGCACCCCAAGGACGGGGCCAAGGGGCCAGTACTTC.

The CDR3 loop reads CASSYSGTGKTQPQHF. In DNA form, the CDR3 reads TGTGCCAGCAGTTACTCGGGGACAGGGAAAACCCAGCCCCAGCATTTT. The rearrangement links TRBV6-5 to TRBJ1-5; TRBD1 agrees at 9 bases. Germline CDR1 and CDR2: MNHEY and SVGAGI. After removal of 0 bases from V and 7 bases from J, the junction contained 7 bases not matched to a gene. CDR3 length: 16 amino acids.

In its sample, this clone ranks as large. V and J are TRBV19 and TRBJ1-1, with D maybe TRBD1 (6 bases). The CDR3 sequence is 14 residues long. V lost 5 bases to trimming and J lost 4 bases, with 14 bases between them. Germline CDR1 LNHDA, CDR2 SQIVND (reference sequence). The CDR3 DNA is TGTGCCAGTAGTGTACAGGGCGGCGTCACTGAAGCTTTCTTT. Amino acids: CASSVQGGVTEAFF.

By share of the sample, this clone is large (0.1 to 1%). Other nucleotide sequences from this sample produce the same CDR3. The rearrangement uses TRBV10-3 and TRBJ1-1; 9 bases map to TRBD1. CDR3 size: 15 residues. Germline V gene sequence: CDR1 ENHRY, CDR2 SYGVKD. V gave up 6 bases and J gave up 0 bases; unmatched junction bases: 5. For the CDR3, the DNA is TGTGCCATCAGCGGACAGGGGAGCATGAACACTGAAGCTTTCTTT. Amino acids: CAISGQGSMNTEAFF.

This clone was found once. This sequence joins TRBV30 and TRBJ2-7; D possibly matches TRBD1 or TRBD2 (5 bases each). V gave up 2 bases and J gave up 5 bases, with 10 bases separating them. This CDR3 comprises 12 residues. Germline V lookup: CDR1 GTSNPN, CDR2 SVGIG (reference sequence). The CDR3 loop is CAWSRDRNEQYF. DNA for the CDR3: TGTGCCTGGAGTAGGGACCGAAACGAGCAGTACTTC.

This clone turned up a few times. This chain connects TRBV10-3 to TRBJ1-3; the D gene is possibly TRBD1 (6 bases). Germline V gene sequence: CDR1 ENHRY, CDR2 SYGVKD. CDR3 size: 13 residues. V was cut by 6 bases and J by 0 bases, with 6 bases left in between. CDR3 DNA: TGTGCCATCAGGGACAGCTCTGGAAACACCATATATTTT. Its protein product is CAIRDSSGNTIYF.

The chain employs TRBV25-1 and TRBJ1-2; tentatively, D is TRBD1 (5 bases). The CDR3 contains 13 residues. V shed 10 bases and J shed 0 bases, with 12 bases lying between them. Germline V gives CDR1 MGHDK, CDR2 SYGVNS. The CDR3 is CAISGPSNYGYTF. CDR3 nucleotides: TGTGCCATCTCAGGGCCTTCTAACTATGGCTACACCTTC.

The chain employs TRBV11-3 and TRBJ2-2; TRBD2 matches at 8 bases. The CDR3 extends over 16 amino acids. With V trimmed by 2 bases and J by 0 bases, 2 bases remained unmatched. Germline loops: CDR1 SGHNT, CDR2 YENEEA. The CDR3 bases are TGTGCCAGCAGCTTATTAGCGGGACCGAACACCGGGGAGCTGTTTTTT. Its translation: CASSLLAGPNTGELFF. The full variable domain, rest sourced from reference TRBV11-3 and TRBJ2-2, is EAGVVQSPRYKIIEKKQPVAFWCNPISGHNTLYWYLQNLGQGPELLIRYENEEAVDDSQLPKDRFSAERLKGVDSTLKIQPAELGDSAVYLCASSLLAGPNTGELFFGEGSRLTVL.

This sequence joins TRBV28 and TRBJ1-1; D remains unclear. There are 13 residues in the CDR3. Germline V gene sequence: CDR1 MDHEN, CDR2 SYDVKM. Trimming took off 6 bases at V and 4 bases at J, with 12 bases between the two ends. CDR3 amino acids: CASSLSRGTEAFF. DNA for the CDR3: TGTGCCAGCAGCCTCTCTCGAGGCACTGAAGCTTTCTTT. The full variable domain, with the rest looked up from reference TRBV28 and TRBJ1-1, is DVKVTQSSRYLVKRTGEKVFLECVQDMDHENMFWYRQDPGLGLRLIYFSYDVKMKEKGDIPEGYSVSREKKERFSLILESASTNQTSMYLCASSLSRGTEAFFGQGTRLTVV.

This clone was observed a single time. V usage is TRBV29-1 and J usage is TRBJ1-2; D is uncertain. Germline CDR1 SQVTM, CDR2 ANQGSEA. Trimming took off 7 bases at V and 2 bases at J, with 20 bases between the two ends. The CDR3 is 15 residues long. For the CDR3, the DNA is TGCAGCGCTTTCTCCCACACTACCTCCAACTATGGCTACACCTTC. Its translation is CSAFSHTTSNYGYTF.